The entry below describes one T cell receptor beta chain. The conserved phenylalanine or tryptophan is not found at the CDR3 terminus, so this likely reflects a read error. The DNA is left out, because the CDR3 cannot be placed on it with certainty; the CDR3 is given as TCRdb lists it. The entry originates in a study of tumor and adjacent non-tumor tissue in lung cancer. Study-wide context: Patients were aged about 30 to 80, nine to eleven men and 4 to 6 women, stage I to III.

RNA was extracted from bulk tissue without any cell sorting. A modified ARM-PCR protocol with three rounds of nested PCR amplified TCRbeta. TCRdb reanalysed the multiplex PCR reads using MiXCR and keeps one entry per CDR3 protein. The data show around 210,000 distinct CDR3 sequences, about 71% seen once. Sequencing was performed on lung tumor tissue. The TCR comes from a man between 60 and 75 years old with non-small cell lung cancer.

This CDR3 reads CAISESRQEQYL. V usage is TRBV10-3 and J usage is TRBJ2-7; the tabulated D call, TRBD1, remains unverified against the DNA. The CDR3 is 12 amino acids long, termini counted. The germline gives CDR1 ENHRY, CDR2 SYGVKD.